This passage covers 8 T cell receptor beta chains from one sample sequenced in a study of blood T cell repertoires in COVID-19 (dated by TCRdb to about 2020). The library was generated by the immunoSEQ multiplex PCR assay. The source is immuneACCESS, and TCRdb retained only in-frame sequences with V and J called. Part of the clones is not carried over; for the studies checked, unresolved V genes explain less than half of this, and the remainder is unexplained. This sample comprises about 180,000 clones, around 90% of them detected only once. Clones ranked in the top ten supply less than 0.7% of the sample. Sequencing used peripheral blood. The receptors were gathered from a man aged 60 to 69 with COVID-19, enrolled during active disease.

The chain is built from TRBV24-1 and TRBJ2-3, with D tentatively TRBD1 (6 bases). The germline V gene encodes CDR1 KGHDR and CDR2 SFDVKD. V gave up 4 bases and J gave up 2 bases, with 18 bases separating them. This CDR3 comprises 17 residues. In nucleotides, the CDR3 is TGTGCCACCAGTGAGCGGCAGGGGAACCAATTCACAGATACGCAGTATTTT. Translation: CATSERQGNQFTDTQYF.

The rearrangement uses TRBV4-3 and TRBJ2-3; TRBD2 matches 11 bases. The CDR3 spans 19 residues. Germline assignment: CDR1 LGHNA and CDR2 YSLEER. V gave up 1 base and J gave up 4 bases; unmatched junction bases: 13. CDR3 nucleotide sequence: TGCGCCAGCAGCCAAGGGCCAGCTAGCGGGGGGTGGAAGCCAGATACGCAGTATTTT. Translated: CASSQGPASGGWKPDTQYF.

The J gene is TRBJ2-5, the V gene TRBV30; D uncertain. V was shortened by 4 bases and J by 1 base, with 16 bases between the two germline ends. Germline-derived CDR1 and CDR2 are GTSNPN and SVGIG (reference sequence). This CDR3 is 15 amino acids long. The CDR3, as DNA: TGTGCCTGGACCACCCGGCTGGCTAGCCAAGAGACCCAGTACTTC. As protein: CAWTTRLASQETQYF.

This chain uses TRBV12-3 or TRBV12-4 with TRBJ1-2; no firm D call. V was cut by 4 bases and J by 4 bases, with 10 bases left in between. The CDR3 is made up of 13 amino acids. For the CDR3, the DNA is TGTGCCAGCAGTTCGACACATATCTATGGCTACACCTTC. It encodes CASSSTHIYGYTF.

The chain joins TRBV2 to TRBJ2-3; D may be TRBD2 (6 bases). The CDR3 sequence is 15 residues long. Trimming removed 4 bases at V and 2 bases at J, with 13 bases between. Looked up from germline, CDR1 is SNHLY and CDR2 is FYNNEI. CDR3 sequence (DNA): TGTGCCAGCAGTGGTCAGCGCGGGGACACAGATACGCAGTATTTT. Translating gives CASSGQRGDTDTQYF.

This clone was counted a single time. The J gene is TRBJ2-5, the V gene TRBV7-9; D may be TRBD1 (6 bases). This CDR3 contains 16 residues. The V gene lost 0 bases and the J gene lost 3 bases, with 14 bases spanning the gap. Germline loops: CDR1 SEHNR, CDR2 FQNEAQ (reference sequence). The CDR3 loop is CASSLALGTTKETQYF. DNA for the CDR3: TGTGCCAGCAGCTTAGCGCTAGGGACAACGAAAGAGACCCAGTACTTC. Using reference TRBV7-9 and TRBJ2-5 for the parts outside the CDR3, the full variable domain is DTGVSQNPRHKITKRGQNVTFRCDPISEHNRLYWYRQTLGQGPEFLTYFQNEAQLEKSRLLSDRFSAERPKGSFSTLEIQRTEQGDSAMYLCASSLALGTTKETQYFGPGTRLLVL.

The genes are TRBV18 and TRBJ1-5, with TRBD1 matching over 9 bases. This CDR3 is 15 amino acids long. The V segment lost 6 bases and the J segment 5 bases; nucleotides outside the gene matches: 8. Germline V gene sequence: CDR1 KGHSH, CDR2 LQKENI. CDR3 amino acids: CASSQGTGLDQPQHF. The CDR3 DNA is TGTGCCAGCTCGCAGGGGACAGGGCTTGATCAGCCCCAGCATTTT. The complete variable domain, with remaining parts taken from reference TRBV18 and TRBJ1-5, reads NAGVMQNPRHLVRRRGQEARLRCSPMKGHSHVYWYRQLPEEGLKFMVYLQKENIIDESGMPKERFSAEFPKEGPSILRIQQVVRGDSAAYFCASSQGTGLDQPQHFGDGTRLSIL.

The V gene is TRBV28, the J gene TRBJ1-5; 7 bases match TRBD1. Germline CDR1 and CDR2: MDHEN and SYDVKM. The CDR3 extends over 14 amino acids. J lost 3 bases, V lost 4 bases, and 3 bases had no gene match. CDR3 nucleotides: TGTGCCAGCAGTTCGACAGGGCTCAATCAGCCCCAGCATTTT. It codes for CASSSTGLNQPQHF.